The next 30 T cell receptor beta chains were all read from a single sample in a study of regulatory T cells in long-lasting Graves disease. According to the study, TCR beta libraries were built with iRepertoire HTBI primers and CDR3-region Arm-PCR. TCRdb passed the multiplex PCR reads through MiXCR, listing each CDR3 protein once. Among under 450,000 distinct CDR3 sequences listed, roughly 17% were seen once. Time point denoted: newly diagnosed GD, antithyroid drugs for less than 3 months. RNA extracted from PBMCs served as the sequencing template. These data were also filed under a second study, of T cells in Graves' hyperthyroidism and ophthalmopathy.

This specimen was peripheral blood mononuclear cells (PBMCs), taken at new diagnosis, from a patient treated with antithyroid drugs. These receptors were collected from a woman aged 18 to 35 with Graves disease.

The V gene is TRBV6-5, the J gene TRBJ1-5; D unclear. V dropped 4 bases and J dropped 0 bases, with 7 bases sitting between them. This CDR3 spans 14 amino acids. Germline loops: CDR1 MNHEY, CDR2 SVGAGI. CDR3 region: CASSWKASNQPQHF. The CDR3 DNA reads TGTGCCAGCAGTTGGAAGGCTAGCAATCAGCCCCAGCATTTT.

Many counts were recorded for this clonotype. The chain links TRBV30 to TRBJ1-3, with 7 bases fitting TRBD1. Germline assignment: CDR1 GTSNPN and CDR2 SVGIG (reference sequence). V lost 6 bases to trimming and J lost 5 bases; unmatched junction nucleotides: 13. The CDR3 sequence is 15 residues long. The CDR3 region has the DNA TGTGCCTGCAACCCGGTAGACAGGGAGAGAAACACCATATATTTT. Its protein product is CACNPVDRERNTIYF.

This clonotype was counted ten times or more. This chain connects TRBV28 to TRBJ1-1, with D unresolved. Trimming removed 3 bases from V and 1 base from J, with 9 bases in between. The CDR3 has 14 residues. CDR1 is MDHEN, CDR2 SYDVKM, per germline. The CDR3 reads CASSLEFQNTEAFF. DNA of the CDR3: TGTGCCAGCAGTTTGGAATTCCAGAACACTGAAGCTTTCTTT. The complete variable domain, with remaining parts taken from reference TRBV28 and TRBJ1-1, reads DVKVTQSSRYLVKRTGEKVFLECVQDMDHENMFWYRQDPGLGLRLIYFSYDVKMKEKGDIPEGYSVSREKKERFSLILESASTNQTSMYLCASSLEFQNTEAFFGQGTRLTVV.

This clonotype was detected many times. J is TRBJ1-5 and V is TRBV7-2; D is undetermined. V was shortened by 1 base and J by 3 bases, with 7 bases between the two germline ends. The CDR3 is made up of 14 amino acids. Germline lookup yields CDR1 SGHTA and CDR2 FQGNSA. The CDR3 coding sequence is TGTGCCAGCAGCTTAGACATAAACAATCAGCCCCAGCATTTT. Protein product: CASSLDINNQPQHF.

The chain employs TRBV10-3 and TRBJ2-3; TRBD1 is a possible D gene (6 bases). V lost 9 bases and J 2 bases, leaving 12 bases between the germline ends. CDR3 length: 13 residues. Germline assignment: CDR1 ENHRY and CDR2 SYGVKD. In DNA, the CDR3 is TGTGCCATTTCCTGGACAGCCACAGATACGCAGTATTTT. Its translation is CAISWTATDTQYF.

Many counts were recorded for this clonotype. V usage is TRBV20-1 and J usage is TRBJ2-5, with 10 bases that match TRBD1. There are 14 residues in the CDR3. The J segment lost 5 bases and the V segment lost 6 bases, leaving 9 bases of the junction unmatched. Germline V gene sequence: CDR1 DFQATT, CDR2 SNEGSKA (reference sequence). CDR3 sequence: CSAQSAGQGETQYF. The CDR3 nucleotides are TGCAGTGCCCAAAGCGCGGGACAGGGGGAGACCCAGTACTTC.

This clonotype showed up many times. The J gene is TRBJ2-1, the V gene TRBV20-1; D call uncertain. CDR3 length: 13 residues. CDR1 DFQATT and CDR2 SNEGSKA come from the germline V gene (reference sequence). Trimming stripped 8 bases from V and 5 bases from J, with 16 bases between. CDR3 DNA sequence: TGCAGTCACCTTTCAGGCGCAAACAATGAGCAGTTCTTC. The encoded protein is CSHLSGANNEQFF.

This clonotype was detected a few times. CDR3 amino acids: CSAGGGQFGYTF. The CDR3 DNA is TGCAGTGCTGGTGGGGGGCAGTTTGGCTACACCTTC. This chain links TRBV20-1 with TRBJ1-2; D perhaps matches TRBD1 (6 bases). CDR1 and CDR2 (germline): DFQATT, SNEGSKA (reference sequence). This CDR3 region has 12 residues. Trimming removed 5 bases at V and 7 bases at J, with 14 bases between.

This chain joins TRBV5-6 and TRBJ2-6; D is unclear. The CDR3 has 15 amino acids. Germline CDR1 is SGHDT and CDR2 is YYEEEE. With 0 bases removed from V and 3 bases from J, the gap between germline ends came to 7 bases. In nucleotides, the CDR3 is TGTGCCAGCAGCTTGGACGCCATTGGGGCCAACGTCCTGACTTTC. Its protein is CASSLDAIGANVLTF. Using reference TRBV5-6 and TRBJ2-6 for the parts outside the CDR3, the full variable domain is DAGVTQSPTHLIKTRGQQVTLRCSPKSGHDTVSWYQQALGQGPQFIFQYYEEEERQRGNFPDRFSGHQFPNYSSELNVNALLLGDSALYLCASSLDAIGANVLTFGAGSRLTVL.

About this clonotype: A much larger clone sits a single nucleotide away, making a read error possible. The CDR3, as DNA: TGTGCCAGCAGTGTTAGCAATCAGCCCCAGCATTTT. Residues: CASSVSNQPQHF. The chain links TRBV2 to TRBJ1-5, with D unresolved. CDR1 and CDR2 (germline): SNHLY, FYNNEI. V was cut by 4 bases and J by 0 bases, with 1 base left in between. This CDR3 is built from 12 residues.

The V and J genes are TRBV7-2 and TRBJ1-4; no clear D gene. The CDR3 totals 15 residues. V shed 5 bases and J shed 0 bases, with 10 bases lying between them. The germline CDR1 and CDR2 sequences are SGHTA and FQGNSA. The CDR3 coding sequence is TGTGCCAGCAGCGAGAACTCACCAACTAATGAAAAACTGTTTTTT. Protein product: CASSENSPTNEKLFF.

This clonotype was seen many times. The genes are TRBV6-2 or TRBV6-3 and TRBJ2-7, with 8 positions matching TRBD1. The CDR3 consists of 12 residues. The V and J ends lost 4 bases and 5 bases, in that order; junction bases with no gene match: 1. Looked up from germline, CDR1 is MNHEY and CDR2 is SVGEGT. The CDR3 is CASSWTGNEQYF. CDR3 coding DNA: TGTGCCAGCAGTTGGACAGGGAACGAGCAGTACTTC.

This clonotype was counted many times. The gene calls are TRBV5-1 and TRBJ2-1; 11 nucleotides agree with TRBD1. J lost 3 bases, V lost 4 bases, and 3 bases had no gene match. Germline values: CDR1 SGHRS, CDR2 YFSETQ. CDR3 size: 15 residues. The chain's CDR3 is CASSLGQGDYNEQFF. The DNA for the CDR3 is TGCGCCAGCAGCCTGGGACAGGGGGACTACAATGAGCAGTTCTTC.

This clonotype was counted at least ten times. The chain employs TRBV7-9 and TRBJ2-5, with 7 bases identical to TRBD2. The CDR3 contains 15 residues. The germline gives CDR1 SEHNR, CDR2 FQNEAQ (reference sequence). The J segment lost 0 bases and the V segment lost 0 bases, leaving 1 base of the junction unmatched. The CDR3 sequence: CASSLARGYQETQYF. As DNA, the CDR3 is TGTGCCAGCAGCTTAGCGCGGGGGTACCAAGAGACCCAGTACTTC.

This clonotype was seen a few times. This chain uses TRBV9 with TRBJ1-1; no firm D call. The germline V and J ends were trimmed by 4 bases and 4 bases, with 14 bases remaining between them. The CDR3 has 14 amino acids. Germline CDR1 reads SGDLS; CDR2 reads YYNGEE. This CDR3 reads CASSSRSVTTEAFF. CDR3 DNA sequence: TGTGCCAGCAGCTCCAGGTCAGTGACCACTGAAGCTTTCTTT.

There are many counts of this clonotype. J is TRBJ2-7 and V is TRBV20-1; D unresolved. The CDR3 covers 11 residues. The germline V gene encodes CDR1 DFQATT and CDR2 SNEGSKA (reference sequence). V was pared by 1 base and J by 6 bases, with 7 bases between. The CDR3 here is CSARGWGEQYF. The DNA of the CDR3 is TGCAGTGCTAGAGGGTGGGGCGAGCAGTACTTC.

The chain carries TRBV20-1 and TRBJ1-6, with TRBD1 as a possible D gene (5 bases). V shed 0 bases and J shed 7 bases, with 10 bases lying between them. The germline gives CDR1 DFQATT, CDR2 SNEGSKA (reference sequence). The CDR3 has 14 amino acids. The CDR3 spells CSARDGAENSPLHF. CDR3 nucleotides: TGCAGTGCTAGAGATGGGGCCGAAAATTCACCCCTCCACTTT.

This clonotype showed up many times. The chain recombines TRBV4-1 with TRBJ2-1; 8 nucleotides match TRBD2. Germline assignment: CDR1 MGHRA and CDR2 YSYEKL. The CDR3 has 17 amino acids. The V and J ends lost 0 bases and 3 bases, in that order; junction bases with no gene match: 7. The CDR3 region has the DNA TGCGCCAGCAGCCAAGACGGGTTAGCGGGGCACTACAATGAGCAGTTCTTC. Amino acids: CASSQDGLAGHYNEQFF.

This clonotype has at least ten counts. The rearrangement joins TRBV2 to TRBJ1-5, with D perhaps TRBD1 (6 bases). Germline values: CDR1 SNHLY, CDR2 FYNNEI. V lost 4 bases and J 6 bases, leaving 10 bases between the germline ends. This CDR3 has 13 amino acids. The CDR3 is CASSVRGTQPQHF. DNA for the CDR3: TGTGCCAGCAGTGTTAGGGGGACTCAGCCCCAGCATTTT.

This clonotype was observed at least ten times. The J gene is TRBJ2-5, the V gene TRBV6-2 or TRBV6-3; TRBD1 aligns across 9 bases. The germline gives CDR1 MNHEY, CDR2 SVGEGT. V was pared by 6 bases and J by 6 bases, with 14 bases of the junction left unmatched. This CDR3 has 16 residues. The CDR3 DNA reads as TGTGCCAGCAGCCGGGACAGGGTGGAGGGGGGACAGACCCAGTACTTC. This sequence encodes CASSRDRVEGGQTQYF.

This clonotype was counted between two and nine times. V is TRBV12-3 or TRBV12-4 and J is TRBJ2-7; D unclear. CDR3 size: 13 residues. Trimming took 3 bases from V and 3 from J, leaving 9 bases between them. The CDR3 region has the DNA TGTGCCAGCAGTTTGGGCAGAGTCTACGAGCAGTACTTC. Translated: CASSLGRVYEQYF.

This clonotype was detected a few times. A much larger clone lies a single base off, so this may be a read error. The V call is TRBV12-3 or TRBV12-4, the J call TRBJ1-1, with 7 nucleotides matching TRBD1. The CDR3 extends over 16 amino acids. Written as DNA, the CDR3 is TGTGCCGGCAGGGGGAGGGGGGGAGAGTTGAACACTGAAGCTTTCTTT. As protein: CAGRGRGGELNTEAFF.

This clonotype showed up many times. The genes are TRBV4-1 and TRBJ1-5, with TRBD1 matching 7 bases. The CDR3 has 16 residues. V was pared by 3 bases and J by 2 bases, with 7 bases of the junction left unmatched. Germline V gives CDR1 MGHRA, CDR2 YSYEKL. In nucleotides, the CDR3 is TGCGCCAGCAGCCACCCGACAGGGTGGGGCAATCAGCCCCAGCATTTT. Translated: CASSHPTGWGNQPQHF.

Remarks on this clonotype: Its ends do not fully match the called genes, so a read error is possible. CDR3 sequence reads: CASSQDGYSNQPRHF. CDR3 in DNA: TGTGCCAGCAGCCAGGACGGATATAGCAATCAGCCCCGGCATTTT. The chain is built from TRBV9 and TRBJ1-5; D remains ambiguous. Germline V gene lookup returns CDR1 SGDLS and CDR2 YYNGEE. This CDR3 spans 15 amino acids.

This clonotype showed up many times. The chain is built from TRBV7-9 and TRBJ1-1, with 8 bases that match TRBD1. J was trimmed by 11 bases and V by 5 bases; bases with no gene match: 4. Germline-derived CDR1 and CDR2 are SEHNR and FQNEAQ (reference sequence). The length of the CDR3 is 11 residues. CDR3: CASSLTGDAFF. The CDR3 DNA is TGTGCCAGCAGCCTGACAGGGGATGCTTTCTTT.

This clonotype was observed many times. This chain uses TRBV11-2 with TRBJ2-5; D is unresolved. Germline loops: CDR1 SGHAT, CDR2 FQNNGV. The CDR3 consists of 13 residues. Trimming stripped 0 bases from V and 7 bases from J, with 9 bases between. The CDR3 here is CASSLEEYATQYF. The CDR3 nucleotides are TGTGCCAGCAGCTTAGAAGAGTACGCGACCCAGTACTTC.

This clonotype was observed at least ten times. The J gene is TRBJ2-7, the V gene TRBV18; 7 nucleotides match TRBD2. The germline V gene has CDR1 KGHSH and CDR2 LQKENI. J lost 9 bases, V lost 3 bases, and 14 bases had no gene match. CDR3 length equals 15 residues. The CDR3 DNA reads TGTGCCAGCTCACCCGGGAGGACCACAAGGGTGGGGCAGTACTTC. This encodes CASSPGRTTRVGQYF.

The chain combines TRBV18 with TRBJ2-3, with unresolved D. Trimming shortened V by 3 bases and J by 2 bases, and 9 bases separated the two germline ends. This CDR3 has 14 amino acids. Germline CDR1 and CDR2: KGHSH and LQKENI. DNA of the CDR3: TGTGCCAGCTCACCGCCCAAACCCACAGATACGCAGTATTTT. Its translation is CASSPPKPTDTQYF.

This clonotype was counted at least ten times. The J gene is TRBJ1-2, the V gene TRBV28; 7 nucleotides line up with TRBD1. The germline V gene has CDR1 MDHEN and CDR2 SYDVKM. This CDR3 comprises 13 residues. Unmatched junction bases numbered 6, after V lost 4 bases and J lost 7 bases. Here the CDR3 reads CASSSIWDSGYTF. The CDR3 bases are TGTGCCAGCAGTTCCATATGGGACAGTGGCTACACCTTC.

Many counts were recorded for this clonotype. This chain uses TRBV7-2 with TRBJ2-5; 9 bases are a match to TRBD2. The CDR3 loop spans 17 amino acids. The germline CDR1 and CDR2 sequences are SGHTA and FQGNSA. J lost 5 bases, V lost 4 bases, and 14 bases had no gene match. The chain's CDR3 is CASSSTSFTSGLETQYF. In nucleotides, the CDR3 is TGTGCCAGCAGCTCCACGTCCTTTACTAGCGGGCTTGAGACCCAGTACTTC.